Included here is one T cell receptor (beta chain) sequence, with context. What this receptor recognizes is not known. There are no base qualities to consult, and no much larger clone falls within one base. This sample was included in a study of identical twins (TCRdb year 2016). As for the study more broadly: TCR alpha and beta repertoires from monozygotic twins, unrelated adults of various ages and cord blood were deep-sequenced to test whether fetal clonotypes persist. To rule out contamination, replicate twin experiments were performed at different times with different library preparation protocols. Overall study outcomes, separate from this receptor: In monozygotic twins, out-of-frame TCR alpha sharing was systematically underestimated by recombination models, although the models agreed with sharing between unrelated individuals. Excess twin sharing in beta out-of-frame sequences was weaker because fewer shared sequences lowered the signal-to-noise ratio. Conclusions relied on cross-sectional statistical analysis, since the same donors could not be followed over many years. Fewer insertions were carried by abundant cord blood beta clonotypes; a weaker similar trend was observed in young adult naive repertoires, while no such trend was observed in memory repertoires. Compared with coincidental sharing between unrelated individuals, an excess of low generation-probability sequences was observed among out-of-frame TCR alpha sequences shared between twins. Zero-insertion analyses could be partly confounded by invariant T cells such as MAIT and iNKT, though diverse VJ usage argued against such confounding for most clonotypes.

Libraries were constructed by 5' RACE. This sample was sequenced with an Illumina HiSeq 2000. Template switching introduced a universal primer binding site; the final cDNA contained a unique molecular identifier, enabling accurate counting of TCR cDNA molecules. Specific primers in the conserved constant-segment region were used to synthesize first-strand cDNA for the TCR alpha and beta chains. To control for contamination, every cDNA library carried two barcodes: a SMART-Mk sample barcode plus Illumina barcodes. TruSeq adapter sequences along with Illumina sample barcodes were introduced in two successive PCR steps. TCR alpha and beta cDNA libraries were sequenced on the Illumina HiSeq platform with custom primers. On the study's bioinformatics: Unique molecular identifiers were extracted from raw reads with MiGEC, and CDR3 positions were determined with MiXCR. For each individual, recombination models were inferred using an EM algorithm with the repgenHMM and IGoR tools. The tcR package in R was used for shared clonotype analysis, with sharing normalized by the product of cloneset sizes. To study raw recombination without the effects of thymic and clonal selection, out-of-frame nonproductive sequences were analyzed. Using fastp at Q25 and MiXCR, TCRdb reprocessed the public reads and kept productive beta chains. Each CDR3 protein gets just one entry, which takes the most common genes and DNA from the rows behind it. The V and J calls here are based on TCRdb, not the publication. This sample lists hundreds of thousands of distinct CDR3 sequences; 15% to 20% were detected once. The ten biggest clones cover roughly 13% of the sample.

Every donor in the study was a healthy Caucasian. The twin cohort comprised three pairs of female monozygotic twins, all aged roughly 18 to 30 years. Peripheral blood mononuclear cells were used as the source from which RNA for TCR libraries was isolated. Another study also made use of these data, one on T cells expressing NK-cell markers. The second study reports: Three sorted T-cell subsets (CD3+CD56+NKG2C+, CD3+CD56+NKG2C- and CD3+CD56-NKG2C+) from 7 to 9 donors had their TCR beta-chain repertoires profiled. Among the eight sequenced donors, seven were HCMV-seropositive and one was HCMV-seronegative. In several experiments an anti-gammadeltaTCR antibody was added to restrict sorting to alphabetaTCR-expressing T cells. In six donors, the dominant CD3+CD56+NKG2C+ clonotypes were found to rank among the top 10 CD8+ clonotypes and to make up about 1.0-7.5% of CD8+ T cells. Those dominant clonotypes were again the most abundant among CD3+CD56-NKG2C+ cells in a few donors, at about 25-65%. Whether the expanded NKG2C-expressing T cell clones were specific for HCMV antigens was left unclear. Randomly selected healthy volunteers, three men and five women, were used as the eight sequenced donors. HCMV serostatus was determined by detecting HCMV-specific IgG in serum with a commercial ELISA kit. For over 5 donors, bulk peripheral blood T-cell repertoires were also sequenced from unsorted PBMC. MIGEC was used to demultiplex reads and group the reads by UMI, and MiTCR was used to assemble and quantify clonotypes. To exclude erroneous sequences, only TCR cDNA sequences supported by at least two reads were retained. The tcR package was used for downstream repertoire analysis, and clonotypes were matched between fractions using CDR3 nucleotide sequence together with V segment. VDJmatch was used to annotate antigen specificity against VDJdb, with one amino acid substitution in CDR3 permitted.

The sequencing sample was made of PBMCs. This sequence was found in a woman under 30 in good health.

The DNA sequence reads TGCGCCAGCAGCCAAGCTATTTGGACCCCGTACAATGAGCAGTTCTTC. Its protein reads: CASSQAIWTPYNEQFF. The chain is encoded by TRBV5-1 joined to TRBJ2-1; the D gene identity is not certain. A distance of 18 bases separates the germline ends of V and J, which lose 4 bases and 4 bases respectively. In the germline V gene, CDR1 corresponds to SGHRS and CDR2 to YFSETQ. Taken from cysteine to phenylalanine, the CDR3 has 16 residues. The CDR3 DNA has 48 bases and is translated from base 1.